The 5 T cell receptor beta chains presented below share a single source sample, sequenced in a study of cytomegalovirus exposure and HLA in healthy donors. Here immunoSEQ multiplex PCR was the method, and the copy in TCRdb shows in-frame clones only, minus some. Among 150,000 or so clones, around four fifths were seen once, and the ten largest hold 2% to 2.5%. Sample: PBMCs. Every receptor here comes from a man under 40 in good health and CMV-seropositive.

CDR3 coding DNA: TGCAGCGTGACAGGGGGCCCGAACACTGAAGCTTTCTTT. This codes for CSVTGGPNTEAFF. This chain connects TRBV29-1 to TRBJ1-1; 10 nucleotides line up with TRBD1. CDR1 is SQVTM, CDR2 ANQGSEA, per germline. The V gene end was trimmed by 6 bases and the J gene end by 1 base; junction bases not matched to a gene: 2. CDR3 length: 13 amino acids.

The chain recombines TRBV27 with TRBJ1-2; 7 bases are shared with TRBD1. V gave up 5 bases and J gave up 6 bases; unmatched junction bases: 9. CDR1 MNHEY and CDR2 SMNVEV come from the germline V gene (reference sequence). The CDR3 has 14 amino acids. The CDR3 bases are TGTGCCAGCAGTAGACGGACAGGAGTAGATGGCTACACCTTC. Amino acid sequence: CASSRRTGVDGYTF.

The DNA of the CDR3 is TGTGCCAGCAACAGGACGCAATCTACCTACGAGCAGTACTTC. Translated: CASNRTQSTYEQYF. The chain joins TRBV2 to TRBJ2-7, with a possible D match to TRBD1 (5 bases). Germline V gives CDR1 SNHLY, CDR2 FYNNEI. V was clipped by 7 bases and J by 2 bases, with 15 bases between them. The CDR3 loop spans 14 amino acids.

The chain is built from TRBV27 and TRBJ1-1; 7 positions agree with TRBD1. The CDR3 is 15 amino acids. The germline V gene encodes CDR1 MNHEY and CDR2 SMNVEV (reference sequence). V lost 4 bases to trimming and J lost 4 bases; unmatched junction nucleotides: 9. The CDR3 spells CASSSNRGAGTEAFF. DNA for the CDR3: TGTGCCAGCAGTTCCAACAGGGGAGCGGGCACTGAAGCTTTCTTT.

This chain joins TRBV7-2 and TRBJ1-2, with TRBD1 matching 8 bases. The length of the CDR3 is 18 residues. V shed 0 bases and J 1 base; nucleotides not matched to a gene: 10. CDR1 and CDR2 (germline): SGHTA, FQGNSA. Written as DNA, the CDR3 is TGTGCCAGCAGCTTAGCCCGGGGCCAGGGGGCTTTTAACTATGGCTACACCTTC. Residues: CASSLARGQGAFNYGYTF. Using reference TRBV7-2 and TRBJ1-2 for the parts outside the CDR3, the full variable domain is GAGVSQSPSNKVTEKGKDVELRCDPISGHTALYWYRQSLGQGLEFLIYFQGNSAPDKSGLPSDRFSAERTGGSVSTLTIQRTQQEDSAVYLCASSLARGQGAFNYGYTFGSGTRLTVV.